This entry lists 20 T cell receptor beta chains sequenced from one sample in a study of blood T cell repertoires in COVID-19. The data were produced by immunoSEQ multiplex PCR, yet TCRdb's version contains in-frame clones alone and is incomplete. The table includes 120,000 or so clones, around 80% detected once. Specimen: peripheral blood. These receptors all stem from a man at least 80 years old with active or convalescent COVID-19.

The V gene is TRBV27, the J gene TRBJ2-7; weak D call: TRBD1 (6 bases). The CDR3 has 14 amino acids. With 5 bases removed from V and 2 bases from J, the gap between germline ends came to 13 bases. The germline gives CDR1 MNHEY, CDR2 SMNVEV (reference sequence). The CDR3 sequence: CASSPSGTPYEQYF. CDR3 in DNA: TGTGCCAGCAGTCCATCCGGGACACCCTACGAGCAGTACTTC.

The chain combines TRBV20-1 with TRBJ1-2, with D unclear. CDR3 length: 11 residues. From germline, CDR1 is DFQATT and CDR2 SNEGSKA (reference sequence). V lost 3 bases and J 4 bases, leaving 6 bases between the germline ends. The CDR3 DNA follows: TGCAGTGCTAGGGGCATCTATGGCTACACCTTC. This gives the protein CSARGIYGYTF.

The genes are TRBV27 and TRBJ2-3; 8 nucleotides agree with TRBD2. Germline lookup yields CDR1 MNHEY and CDR2 SMNVEV (reference sequence). CDR3 size: 14 residues. Trimming cost V 6 bases and J 1 base; bases outside gene matches: 3. CDR3 in amino acids: CASRGLGGTDTQYF. In nucleotides, the CDR3 is TGTGCCAGCAGGGGACTAGGTGGCACAGATACGCAGTATTTT.

The CDR3 nucleotides are TGTGCCAGCAGATGGCTTCATTTAGGGGGCCCTGGAAACACCATATATTTT. Amino acids: CASRWLHLGGPGNTIYF. This chain connects TRBV7-3 to TRBJ1-3; 7 bases map to TRBD1. CDR3 size: 17 residues. V was pared by 6 bases and J by 2 bases, with 13 bases of the junction left unmatched. Germline assignment: CDR1 SGHTA and CDR2 FQGTGA.

This clone was seen once. In DNA, the CDR3 is TGTGCCAGCAGCCCCCAGGGAGAGACCCAGTACTTC. Translation gives CASSPQGETQYF. This chain links TRBV5-4 with TRBJ2-5, with D tentatively TRBD1 (5 bases). Per the germline V gene, CDR1 is SGHNT and CDR2 is YYREEE (reference sequence). Deletions cut 4 bases from V and 4 bases from J, with 8 bases between. CDR3 length: 12 residues.

V is TRBV6-2 or TRBV6-3 and J is TRBJ2-3; D unclear. With 2 bases removed from V and 3 bases from J, the gap between germline ends came to 6 bases. Looked up from germline, CDR1 is MNHEY and CDR2 is SVGEGT. This CDR3 is built from 13 residues. The CDR3 region is CASSYQATDTQYF. The CDR3 coding sequence is TGTGCCAGCAGTTACCAGGCAACAGATACGCAGTATTTT.

This sequence joins TRBV5-4 and TRBJ1-4; perhaps TRBD1 as D (5 bases). V was clipped by 0 bases and J by 2 bases, with 8 bases between them. Germline loops: CDR1 SGHNT, CDR2 YYREEE (reference sequence). CDR3 length: 15 amino acids. The DNA for the CDR3 is TGTGCCAGCAGCTTGGGAGGGACTACTAATGAAAAACTGTTTTTT. Translation gives CASSLGGTTNEKLFF.

This clone was counted a single time. CDR3 in amino acids: CASSGKAGGSTDTQYF. Written as DNA, the CDR3 is TGTGCCAGCAGCGGAAAGGCGGGGGGTAGCACAGATACGCAGTATTTT. The rearrangement uses TRBV9 and TRBJ2-3; TRBD2 matches 8 bases. The germline CDR1 and CDR2 sequences are SGDLS and YYNGEE. V was clipped by 3 bases and J by 0 bases; unmatched bases: 6. The CDR3 covers 16 residues.

This clone was found once. The rearrangement uses TRBV5-1 and TRBJ1-4; 8 nucleotides match TRBD1. The junction had 9 bases not matched to a gene; V was cut back by 3 bases and J by 5 bases. The CDR3 has 16 amino acids. Germline CDR1 is SGHRS and CDR2 is YFSETQ. The CDR3 reads CASSSEQGVWNEKLFF. The DNA of the CDR3 is TGCGCCAGCAGCTCAGAACAGGGGGTCTGGAATGAAAAACTGTTTTTT.

The chain couples TRBV9 to TRBJ2-2; possible D gene TRBD1, 6 bases. Germline loops: CDR1 SGDLS, CDR2 YYNGEE. Trimming stripped 2 bases from V and 3 bases from J, with 8 bases between. The CDR3 totals 14 residues. CDR3 nucleotide sequence: TGTGCCAGCAGCGTTACAGGGTACACCGGGGAGCTGTTTTTT. Protein sequence: CASSVTGYTGELFF.

The rearrangement uses TRBV5-6 and TRBJ1-5, with 7 bases identical to TRBD1. J gave up 0 bases and V 5 bases, and 8 bases lay outside the gene matches. The CDR3 is 16 amino acids. In germline, CDR1 is SGHDT, CDR2 YYEEEE. CDR3 protein: CASRTYRGHSNQPQHF. DNA for the CDR3: TGTGCCAGCAGAACATACAGGGGCCATAGCAATCAGCCCCAGCATTTT.

V gene TRBV6-5 combines with J gene TRBJ1-6; possible D gene TRBD1, 5 bases. CDR1 and CDR2 (germline): MNHEY, SVGAGI. The CDR3 extends over 13 amino acids. Deletions cut 2 bases from V and 9 bases from J, with 8 bases between. CDR3 in amino acids: CASSYAGISPLHF. Written as DNA, the CDR3 is TGTGCCAGCAGTTACGCAGGGATTTCACCCCTCCACTTT.

The chain uses TRBV15 and TRBJ2-3; TRBD2 might be the D (5 bases). Germline V lookup: CDR1 LNHNV, CDR2 YYDKDF (reference sequence). Trimming removed 4 bases from V and 3 bases from J, with 14 bases in between. The length of the CDR3 is 15 residues. CDR3 region: CATSTTPGGTDTQYF. The DNA for the CDR3 is TGTGCCACCAGCACTACTCCCGGCGGGACAGATACGCAGTATTTT.

V and J are TRBV4-3 and TRBJ2-7; maybe TRBD1 (6 bases). V was shortened by 0 bases and J by 3 bases, with 6 bases between the two germline ends. This CDR3 region has 13 residues. Germline V CDR1 and CDR2: LGHNA, YSLEER. CDR3 region: CASSQEQGYEQYF. DNA for the CDR3: TGCGCCAGCAGCCAAGAACAGGGCTACGAGCAGTACTTC.

This chain links TRBV14 with TRBJ2-1, with TRBD2 as a possible D gene (7 bases). This CDR3 is 14 amino acids long. Germline loops: CDR1 SGHDN, CDR2 FVKESK. V was clipped by 4 bases and J by 9 bases, with 16 bases between them. CDR3 region: CASSPISGGREQFF. The CDR3 bases are TGTGCCAGCAGCCCCATTTCGGGGGGCCGTGAGCAGTTCTTC.

The V gene is TRBV4-2, the J gene TRBJ1-6; D is unresolved. V was shortened by 1 base and J by 3 bases, with 7 bases between the two germline ends. The CDR3 extends over 15 amino acids. CDR1 is LGHNA, CDR2 YNFKEQ, per germline. The CDR3 nucleotides are TGTGCCAGCAGCCAAGGGGCGGGCTATAATTCACCCCTCCACTTT. Residues: CASSQGAGYNSPLHF.

The rearrangement uses TRBV5-1 and TRBJ1-1; D is ambiguous. The CDR3 covers 13 residues. Germline CDR1 reads SGHRS; CDR2 reads YFSETQ. V was clipped by 1 base and J by 3 bases, with 7 bases between them. The CDR3 nucleotides are TGCGCCAGCAGCTTGAAATTAGACACTGAAGCTTTCTTT. Protein: CASSLKLDTEAFF.

DNA of the CDR3: TGCAGCGTTGAAGATCACAGGGGGCGGACTGACACTGAAGCTTTCTTT. It specifies CSVEDHRGRTDTEAFF. The rearrangement uses TRBV29-1 and TRBJ1-1, with 9 positions matching TRBD1. The CDR3 spans 16 residues. Per the germline V gene, CDR1 is SQVTM and CDR2 is ANQGSEA. Trimming cost V 0 bases and J 3 bases; bases outside gene matches: 8.

The V and J genes are TRBV7-9 and TRBJ1-3; TRBD1 agrees at 8 bases. Germline lookup yields CDR1 SEHNR and CDR2 FQNEAQ (reference sequence). Germline trimming cut 7 bases from V and 2 bases from J; bases unmatched to any gene: 10. This CDR3 contains 16 residues. The CDR3 spells CASILNRGITGNTIYF. Written as DNA, the CDR3 is TGTGCCAGCATTTTGAACAGGGGGATCACTGGAAACACCATATATTTT.

This clone has a handful of counts. The V gene is TRBV5-4, the J gene TRBJ1-6; no clear D gene. The CDR3 totals 15 residues. In germline, CDR1 is SGHNT, CDR2 YYREEE (reference sequence). Between the trimmed V and J ends, which lost 0 bases and 0 bases, there was a span of 4 bases. The CDR3 DNA sequence: TGTGCCAGCAGCTTGGGCGGCTCCTATAATTCACCCCTCCACTTT. Translating gives CASSLGGSYNSPLHF.